This TCR beta chain was retrieved from a study of shared clonotypes between healthy human individuals. TCRdb's table, derived via immunoSEQ multiplex PCR, lists solely in-frame clones and lacks some. The sample shows around 600,000 clones, 85% to 95% of them seen only once. Study-wide points: Generation probabilities of non-shared clonotypes were lower (relative to those shared by all four donors).

As to this clone: Its specificity is unknown.

Naive CD8 cells lacked CD45RO, underwent positive selection for CCR7 and left out terminally differentiated effector memory CD45RA+ cells. This TCR was sampled from a woman in her twenties or thirties in good health. Sequencing was done on a sample of naive CD8+ T cells sorted from blood.

The CDR3 coding sequence is TGTGCCAGCAGCTCTGACAGGGTAGATCATGGCTACACCTTC. Translation: CASSSDRVDHGYTF. This chain joins TRBV11-2 and TRBJ1-2, with 7 bases that match TRBD1. V was clipped by 4 bases and J by 6 bases; unmatched bases: 8. This CDR3 contains 14 residues. Germline V CDR1 and CDR2: SGHAT, FQNNGV.